This record covers a single T cell receptor (beta chain). What it binds is unknown. This likely comes from a read error, as the CDR3 has no conserved phenylalanine or tryptophan at its end. Drawn from each donor were approximately 9.2 milliliters of peripheral blood. The use of a sample-barcoded 5' primer and a J-beta primer mix characterized a second PCR of roughly 6 to 11 cycles. TCRdb reprocessed the 5' RACE reads via MiXCR and lists one record per CDR3 protein. The sample has about 800,000 distinct CDR3 sequences, around 25% seen once. These data belong to a study of blood T cells in healthy people across ages. The germline gives CDR1 SQVTM, CDR2 ANQGSEA. The ends were cut back, 7 bases at V and 5 bases at J, with 15 bases in the middle. The CDR3 has 13 residues. General study findings and limits: More naive CD4+ cells and higher diversity marked long-lived donors relative to aged donors.

The same data also contributed to another study, on T cells of mothers and their children. This second study says: Whatever RNA was extracted went entirely into cDNA synthesis, at roughly 1.4 ug per 15 ul. The second PCR's M1S primer added sample barcodes and 2-4 random nucleotides.

This receptor was obtained from a boy aged 5-17 years in good health. The rearrangement joins TRBV29-1 to TRBJ2-1, with D possibly TRBD2 on 6 matching bases. Sequences were obtained from blood. CDR3 region: CSATSPNNNEQFS. CDR3 bases: TGCAGCGCTACTAGCCCGAATAACAATGAGCAGTTCTCC.